This T cell receptor beta chain was recovered during a study of T cell responses to AZD1222 COVID-19 vaccine. Whole-study findings and limits: White British ancestry dominated among donors, who included more females, and clonal diversity was possibly underestimated.

The germline V and J ends were trimmed by 4 bases and 1 base, with 13 bases remaining between them. CDR1 and CDR2 (germline): SGHTA, FQGTGA. The CDR3 totals 16 residues. The assay was immunoSEQ multiplex PCR, and TCRdb's table has in-frame clones only and misses some. The table shows just under 95,000 clones, with roughly 93% occurring only once. This clone is a singleton in its sample. Its specificity is not known. The chain uses TRBV7-3 and TRBJ2-2, with D possibly matching TRBD2 (5 bases). This receptor was obtained from an adult in good health. The starting material was peripheral blood, obtained on day 0 of AZD1222 vaccination. The CDR3 protein is CASSSLDGKNTGELFF. DNA of the CDR3: TGTGCCAGCAGCTCCTTGGACGGGAAGAACACCGGGGAGCTGTTTTTT. Together with reference TRBV7-3 and TRBJ2-2, the CDR3 gives the full variable domain: GAGVSQTPSNKVTEKGKYVELRCDPISGHTALYWYRQSLGQGPEFLIYFQGTGAADDSGLPNDRFFAVRPEGSVSTLKIQRTERGDSAVYLCASSSLDGKNTGELFFGEGSRLTVL.